A selection of T cell receptor beta chains follows, all from one sample in a study of cytomegalovirus exposure and HLA in healthy donors. The assay was immunoSEQ multiplex PCR, and TCRdb's table has in-frame clones only and misses some. The profile shows over 70,000 clones, more than 70% of them singletons. Material for sequencing was PBMCs. These receptors all come from a man aged 25-45 years in good health and CMV-seronegative. Both conserved end residues are part of each CDR3. The D gene is left open where the match is weak. Rows may omit the clone size; those that give it use once, few, many or a size class.

-,TRBD1,TRBJ1-4,TRBV2,TGTGCCAGCAGAGTCCAAAACCGGGACAGGGTGGTTCAACGGGAAGGAAAACTGTTTTTT,CASRVQNRDRVVQREGKLFF
-,TRBD1,TRBJ1-2,TRBV6-1,TGTGCCAGCAGGAACAGGGGTTACGGCTATGGCTACACCTTC,CASRNRGYGYGYTF
-,-,TRBJ1-3,TRBV15,TGTGCCACCAGAGAGGGGGGGCGTGGATCTGGAAACACCATATATTTT,CATREGGRGSGNTIYF
-,-,TRBJ2-2,TRBV18,TGTGCCAGCTCACCACTTCGTCAGAAGAACACCGGGGAGCTGTTTTTT,CASSPLRQKNTGELFF
-,-,TRBJ1-1,TRBV5-1,TGCGCCAGCAGCTTGCATCGGGGTTCGGTCGATACTGAAGCTTTCTTT,CASSLHRGSVDTEAFF
-,-,TRBJ2-1,TRBV10-2,TGCGCCAGCAGTGATACCGGGGTTCGCTACAATGAGCAGTTCTTC,CASSDTGVRYNEQFF
-,TRBD2,TRBJ2-6,TRBV4-1,TGCGCCAGCAGCCAAGATGCCCCTCGGGAGGCCAATGTCCTGACTTTC,CASSQDAPREANVLTF
-,-,TRBJ1-1,TRBV29-1,TGCAGCGTACCCCACGGGGGGAGTGTGGGCACTGAAGCTTTCTTT,CSVPHGGSVGTEAFF
-,-,TRBJ2-1,TRBV5-1,TGCGCCAGCAGCTTGGCCTCCTATGAGCAGTTCTTC,CASSLASYEQFF
-,TRBD1,TRBJ2-7,TRBV5-1,TGCGCCAGCAGCTTGGGACAGGGGGCGGCGGAGGAGCAGTACTTC,CASSLGQGAAEEQYF
-,TRBD1,TRBJ1-6,TRBV7-2,TGTGCCAGCAGCCGTGGACAGGGGTCCTATAATTCACCCCTCCACTTT,CASSRGQGSYNSPLHF
once,-,TRBJ2-7,TRBV19,TGTGCCAGTAGTATAGAGGGGGCAACCTCCTACGAGCAGTACTTC,CASSIEGATSYEQYF
-,TRBD1,TRBJ1-6,TRBV6-1,TGTGCCAGCCGGACAGGGAATTCACCCCTCCACTTT,CASRTGNSPLHF
-,-,TRBJ2-3,TRBV30,TGTGCCTGGAGTGTAAAACAGGACCGCACAGATACGCAGTATTTT,CAWSVKQDRTDTQYF
-,TRBD1,TRBJ1-1,TRBV6-5,TGTGCCAGCAGGGGAACAGGGGGCCGCACTGAAGCTTTCTTT,CASRGTGGRTEAFF
few,-,TRBJ1-1,TRBV28,TGTGCCAGCAGCGAAAGGGGCTATAACACTGAAGCTTTCTTT,CASSERGYNTEAFF
-,TRBD1,TRBJ1-6,TRBV27,TGTGCCAGCAGTTGGACAGGGGTATCACCCCTCCACTTT,CASSWTGVSPLHF
-,-,TRBJ2-3,TRBV5-1,TGCGCTAGCAGCTTGGCTAGCACAGATACGCAGTATTTT,CASSLASTDTQYF
few,TRBD2,TRBJ2-1,TRBV4-1,TGCGCCAGCAGCCAGCGCGGTGGGACTAGCTGGGATGAGCAGTTCTTC,CASSQRGGTSWDEQFF
once,-,TRBJ2-7,TRBV21-1,TGTGCCAGCAGCACCGACCGGACTAGGGGCTACGAGCAGTACTTC,CASSTDRTRGYEQYF
-,-,TRBJ2-7,TRBV6-6,TGTGCCAGCAGTTACGTCAGGGCGGACGAGCAGTACTTC,CASSYVRADEQYF
-,-,TRBJ1-5,TRBV7-8,TGTGCCAGCAGCTTAGTAACAGGGCCCCAGCATTTT,CASSLVTGPQHF
-,-,TRBJ2-3,TRBV7-6,TGTGCCAGCAGCTTAGTGGCTAGCACAGATACGCAGTATTTT,CASSLVASTDTQYF
-,TRBD1,TRBJ1-2,TRBV18,TGTGCCAGCTCACCAGCAGACAGGGGCACATATGGCTACACCTTC,CASSPADRGTYGYTF
-,-,TRBJ2-7,TRBV19,TGTGCCAGTACCCCCGCGGAAAGGGGCTACGAGCAGTACTTC,CASTPAERGYEQYF
once,-,TRBJ1-5,TRBV15,TGTGCCACCAGCAGAGATTCCGGGGTCTCTCAGCCCCAGCATTTT,CATSRDSGVSQPQHF
-,TRBD2,TRBJ2-1,TRBV4-1,TGCGCCAGCAGCCCGAGAACCGCCCTGACTAGCGGGACGTACAATGAGCAGTTCTTC,CASSPRTALTSGTYNEQFF
-,-,TRBJ1-2,TRBV19,TGTGCCAGTATCACCCAGCCGGGACACTCCGATGGCTACACCTTC,CASITQPGHSDGYTF
few,TRBD1,TRBJ2-2,TRBV29-1,TGCAGCGTTGTACTACCGGACAGGGGCTCCGGGGAGCTGTTTTTT,CSVVLPDRGSGELFF
-,TRBD1,TRBJ2-5,TRBV4-3,TGCGCCAGCAGCCAAGATCCTGTGGGCAGGGGGCGGATGGAGACCCAGTACTTC,CASSQDPVGRGRMETQYF
-,TRBD2,TRBJ2-1,TRBV7-2,TGTGCCAGCAGCTGGGGACTAGCGGGGGGGCTAGGTTCCCAGTTCTTC,CASSWGLAGGLGSQFF
-,TRBD1,TRBJ1-1,TRBV28,TGTGCCAGCAGTTTGGGGAGACAGGGGGTGGACAACACTGAAGCTTTCTTT,CASSLGRQGVDNTEAFF
-,TRBD2,TRBJ2-7,TRBV2,TGTGCCAGCAGTGATAGCGGGATTACATCCTACGAGCAGTACTTC,CASSDSGITSYEQYF
few,TRBD1,TRBJ1-1,TRBV23-1,TGCGCCAGCAGTCAATCGAGGCCGACAGGGGGCCCTGAAGCTTTCTTT,CASSQSRPTGGPEAFF
-,-,TRBJ2-2,TRBV28,TGTGCCAGCAGTTTTTACAGCACGAACACCGGGGAGCTGTTTTTT,CASSFYSTNTGELFF
-,-,TRBJ1-1,TRBV18,TGTGCCAGCTCACCGTTTGAGACAGTAAGAGGTACTGAAGCTTTCTTT,CASSPFETVRGTEAFF
-,-,TRBJ2-5,TRBV21-1,TGTGCCAGCAGCAAAGTTGTCGGGACTAGCGGGGGAGGCGCGACCCAGTACTTC,CASSKVVGTSGGGATQYF
-,TRBD2,TRBJ2-7,TRBV28,TGTGCCAGCAGTTCCTCCGGGACTAGCCATTCCTACGAGCAGTACTTC,CASSSSGTSHSYEQYF
-,-,TRBJ1-1,TRBV5-6,TGTGCCAGCAGCTTAGATGGCGGAACTGAAGCTTTCTTT,CASSLDGGTEAFF
-,-,TRBJ2-7,TRBV18,TGTGCCAGCTCACGTACGGACAGCTCCTACGAGCAGTACTTC,CASSRTDSSYEQYF
-,TRBD2,TRBJ2-3,TRBV19,TGTGCCAGTAACACCCCGGGACTAGCGGGAGAGGCAGATACGCAGTATTTT,CASNTPGLAGEADTQYF
-,TRBD1,TRBJ1-2,TRBV2,TGTGCCAGCAGTGAGGTAGGGGGCACGGGCTACACCTTC,CASSEVGGTGYTF
few,-,TRBJ2-3,TRBV5-5,TGTGCCAGCAGCTTGATCGCGGGATCCACAGATACGCAGTATTTT,CASSLIAGSTDTQYF
-,TRBD1,TRBJ1-1,TRBV30,TGTGCCTGGAGGAGACAGGGTAACTCTGAAGCTTTCTTT,CAWRRQGNSEAFF
-,-,TRBJ2-1,TRBV6-5,TGTGCCAGCAGCCGAGTAGCGGAACCCTACAATGAGCAGTTCTTC,CASSRVAEPYNEQFF
-,TRBD1,TRBJ2-4,TRBV7-9,TGTGCCAGCAGCCAGACAGGGATAGCCAAAAACATTCAGTACTTC,CASSQTGIAKNIQYF
-,TRBD1,TRBJ2-1,TRBV5-4,TGTGCCAGCAGCGGGGACAGGGGTAGGAATGAGCAGTTCTTC,CASSGDRGRNEQFF
-,-,TRBJ1-1,TRBV5-1,TGCGCCAGCAGCTTGGCACAGATGAACACTGAAGCTTTCTTT,CASSLAQMNTEAFF
-,-,TRBJ1-4,TRBV23-1,TGCGCCAGCAGTCAATCCCTAGGGGGAACTAATGAAAAACTGTTTTTT,CASSQSLGGTNEKLFF
-,TRBD2,TRBJ2-1,TRBV7-9,TGTTCCAGCAGCTCCTTCCTAGCGGGAGCCGGGAATGAGCAGTTCTTC,CSSSSFLAGAGNEQFF
-,-,TRBJ2-7,TRBV4-3,TGCGCCAGCAGCCAAGGACGGGGGAGTTCCTACGAGCAGTACTTC,CASSQGRGSSYEQYF
-,-,TRBJ2-1,TRBV10-3,TGTGCCATCAGTGAGACGGTCAACAATGAGCAGTTCTTC,CAISETVNNEQFF
-,-,TRBJ1-1,TRBV11-2,TGTGCCAGCAGCCAACAGGGATCGACGGCTTTCTTT,CASSQQGSTAFF
few,-,TRBJ1-1,TRBV30,TGTGCCTGGAGGGATGAAAGGGGGAACACTGAAGCTTTCTTT,CAWRDERGNTEAFF